One and the same sample provided the 18 T cell receptor beta chains below, sequenced in a study of CD8 T cells in Susac syndrome (dated by TCRdb to about 2019). Preparation of the library involved the immunoSEQ multiplex PCR assay. RNA was extracted with the RNeasy kit and roughly 0.5 to 1 ug was reverse transcribed using random hexamers. TCRdb ran its own pipeline on the public reads, namely fastp trimming at Q25 and MiXCR clone calling, and kept in-frame beta chains. Records with the same CDR3 protein are collapsed into one entry carrying the most frequent genes and DNA. For this sample the table gives 75,000 to 95,000 distinct CDR3 sequences, of which around 90% were detected only once. The ten largest clones add up to 0.5% to 0.6% of the sample. The sample was CD8+ T cells from PBMCs. These receptors all stem from a human donor with multiple sclerosis.

V and J are TRBV5-6 and TRBJ2-5, with 7 bases matching TRBD1. CDR3 length: 15 amino acids. Germline lookup yields CDR1 SGHDT and CDR2 YYEEEE. Unmatched junction bases numbered 5, after V lost 3 bases and J lost 0 bases. The CDR3 region is CASSSDRMYQETQYF. The CDR3 DNA follows: TGTGCCAGCAGCTCGGACAGGATGTACCAAGAGACCCAGTACTTC.

This chain uses TRBV7-2 with TRBJ2-5; D may be TRBD1 or TRBD2 (5 bases each). This CDR3 spans 18 amino acids. Trimming removed 5 bases at V and 1 base at J, with 23 bases between. Germline loops: CDR1 SGHTA, CDR2 FQGNSA. CDR3 protein: CASSPLWVGDELQETQYF. CDR3 nucleotide sequence: TGTGCCAGCAGCCCCCTATGGGTCGGGGACGAGCTCCAAGAGACCCAGTACTTC.

The chain combines TRBV2 with TRBJ2-7; D uncertain. Trimming removed 3 bases from V and 1 base from J, with 7 bases in between. The CDR3 is made up of 13 amino acids. Germline CDR1 is SNHLY and CDR2 is FYNNEI. CDR3 nucleotides: TGTGCCAGCAGTGACCCCCCTTCCTACGAGCAGTACTTC. Translating it yields CASSDPPSYEQYF.

CDR3 in amino acids: CSVGQSSYEQYF. CDR3 bases: TGCAGCGTTGGACAGAGCTCCTACGAGCAGTACTTC. This chain uses TRBV29-1 with TRBJ2-7, with D tentatively TRBD1 (5 bases). The V gene's germline CDR1 is SQVTM and CDR2 ANQGSEA. With 4 bases removed from V and 0 bases from J, the gap between germline ends came to 7 bases. The CDR3 runs to 12 residues.

The rearrangement links TRBV24-1 to TRBJ2-1; D gene unclear. V lost 6 bases and J lost 1, with 9 bases in between. CDR1 and CDR2 from the germline V gene are KGHDR and SFDVKD. The CDR3 length is 14 residues. The CDR3 coding sequence is TGTGCCACCAGTCTTAGCTCATCCTACAATGAGCAGTTCTTC. Protein product: CATSLSSSYNEQFF.

This clonotype has just one count. The chain couples TRBV7-9 to TRBJ2-1; 8 bases agree with TRBD2. Germline values: CDR1 SEHNR, CDR2 FQNEAQ (reference sequence). The CDR3 contains 13 residues. Trimming took 5 bases from V and 11 from J; bases not matched to a gene: 8. DNA of the CDR3: TGTGCCAGCAGCCAGGGACTAGATGTGAAGCAGTTCTTC. Protein product: CASSQGLDVKQFF.

The CDR3 coding sequence is TGTGCCAGCAGCTCGGGACTAGCCGGAGATACGCAGTATTTT. The encoded protein is CASSSGLAGDTQYF. The chain uses TRBV9 and TRBJ2-3; 9 positions match TRBD2. Per the germline V gene, CDR1 is SGDLS and CDR2 is YYNGEE. The J segment lost 5 bases and the V segment lost 4 bases, leaving 5 bases of the junction unmatched. This CDR3 is 14 amino acids long.

V gene TRBV9 combines with J gene TRBJ1-3, with D unclear. The CDR3 has 15 residues. Looked up from germline, CDR1 is SGDLS and CDR2 is YYNGEE. Trimming removed 4 bases from V and 2 bases from J, with 13 bases in between. The CDR3 protein is CASSLSRGAGNTIYF. The CDR3 DNA reads TGTGCCAGCAGCCTATCACGGGGAGCTGGAAACACCATATATTTT.

The chain carries TRBV6-2 or TRBV6-3 and TRBJ1-2; TRBD1 matches 7 bases. J gave up 2 bases and V 0 bases, and 0 bases lay outside the gene matches. CDR1 and CDR2 (germline): MNHEY, SVGEGT. The CDR3 spans 14 residues. For the CDR3, the DNA is TGTGCCAGCAGTTACTCGACAGGGAACTATGGCTACACCTTC. It codes for CASSYSTGNYGYTF.

The chain links TRBV27 to TRBJ2-7, with 7 bases matching TRBD2. V lost 5 bases to trimming and J lost 1 base; unmatched junction nucleotides: 8. The germline V gene encodes CDR1 MNHEY and CDR2 SMNVEV (reference sequence). The CDR3 runs 15 residues. The CDR3 region is CASSPGGKFSYEQYF. The CDR3, as DNA: TGTGCCAGCAGTCCCGGGGGGAAGTTTTCCTACGAGCAGTACTTC.

The chain joins TRBV12-3 or TRBV12-4 to TRBJ2-5, with 8 bases identical to TRBD1. The V segment lost 1 base and the J segment 5 bases; nucleotides outside the gene matches: 6. CDR3 length: 15 residues. In nucleotides, the CDR3 is TGTGCCAGCAGTTTAGGCACACAGGGGGACGAGACCCAGTACTTC. This sequence encodes CASSLGTQGDETQYF.

The chain links TRBV7-9 to TRBJ2-1, with 13 nucleotides matching TRBD2. The V segment lost 3 bases and the J segment 4 bases; nucleotides outside the gene matches: 6. The CDR3 covers 17 residues. CDR1 and CDR2 (germline): SEHNR, FQNEAQ (reference sequence). The CDR3 DNA sequence: TGTGCCAGCAGCTTCGGACTAGCGGGGGCCTATTACAATGAGCAGTTCTTC. Translating it yields CASSFGLAGAYYNEQFF.

This chain connects TRBV6-2 or TRBV6-3 to TRBJ2-5; either TRBD1 or TRBD2 may supply D (6 bases each). CDR3 size: 15 residues. Germline V gene lookup returns CDR1 MNHEY and CDR2 SVGEGT. The V gene lost 7 bases and the J gene lost 1 base, with 16 bases spanning the gap. CDR3 sequence reads: CASTSPGGLQETQYF. The CDR3 DNA follows: TGTGCCAGCACCTCCCCCGGGGGCCTCCAAGAGACCCAGTACTTC.

This clonotype was picked up a small number of times. V is TRBV6-6 and J is TRBJ2-7, with 10 bases that match TRBD1. The CDR3 length is 16 residues. The V segment lost 0 bases and the J segment 5 bases; nucleotides outside the gene matches: 7. Germline V gene lookup returns CDR1 MNHNY and CDR2 SVGAGI (reference sequence). CDR3 nucleotide sequence: TGTGCCAGCAGTTACTCCCCCGGGACAGGGGTGCACGAGCAGTACTTC. As protein: CASSYSPGTGVHEQYF.

J is TRBJ1-2 and V is TRBV13, with TRBD1 identical over 9 bases. The germline V gene encodes CDR1 PRHDT and CDR2 FYEKMQ (reference sequence). The ends lost 1 base at V and 6 bases at J; junction bases unmatched: 3. The CDR3 is 14 amino acids. Here the CDR3 DNA reads TGTGCCAGCAGCTTAGTACAGGGGGCGAATGGCTACACCTTC. This codes for CASSLVQGANGYTF. Based on the CDR3 plus reference TRBV13 and TRBJ1-2, the full variable domain is AAGVIQSPRHLIKEKRETATLKCYPIPRHDTVYWYQQGPGQDPQFLISFYEKMQSDKGSIPDRFSAQQFSDYHSELNMSSLELGDSALYFCASSLVQGANGYTFGSGTRLTVV.

The rearrangement uses TRBV30 and TRBJ2-1, with 9 bases aligning to TRBD2. V lost 5 bases and J lost 9; bases outside the gene matches: 5. Germline V CDR1 and CDR2: GTSNPN, SVGIG (reference sequence). The length of the CDR3 is 12 residues. The CDR3 DNA is TGTGCCTGGTGGGCGGGAGGGAGTGAGCAGTTCTTC. Amino acids: CAWWAGGSEQFF.

The chain recombines TRBV28 with TRBJ2-3, with D perhaps matching TRBD2 (6 bases). CDR3 size: 11 residues. Germline V gene sequence: CDR1 MDHEN, CDR2 SYDVKM. Trimming removed 8 bases at V and 4 bases at J, with 7 bases between. CDR3 coding DNA: TGTGCCAGCGCGGGGTCAGATACGCAGTATTTT. Protein: CASAGSDTQYF.

The genes are TRBV27 and TRBJ2-7; no firm D call. CDR1 MNHEY and CDR2 SMNVEV come from the germline V gene (reference sequence). The CDR3 runs to 11 residues. Trimming took off 5 bases at V and 6 bases at J, with 8 bases between the two ends. The CDR3 loop is CASSQTGEQYF. CDR3 bases: TGTGCCAGCAGTCAGACCGGCGAGCAGTACTTC.